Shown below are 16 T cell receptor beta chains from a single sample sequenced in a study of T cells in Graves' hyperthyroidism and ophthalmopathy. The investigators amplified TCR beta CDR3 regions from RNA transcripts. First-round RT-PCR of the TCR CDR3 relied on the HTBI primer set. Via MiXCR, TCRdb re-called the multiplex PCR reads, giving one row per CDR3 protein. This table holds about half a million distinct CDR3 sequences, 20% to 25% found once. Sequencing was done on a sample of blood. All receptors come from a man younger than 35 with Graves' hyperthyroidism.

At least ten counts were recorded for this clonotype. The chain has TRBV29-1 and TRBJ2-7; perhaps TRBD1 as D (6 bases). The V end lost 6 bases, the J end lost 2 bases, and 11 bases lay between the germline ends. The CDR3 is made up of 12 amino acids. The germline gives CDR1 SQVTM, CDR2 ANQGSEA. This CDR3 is CSVQGQTYEQYF. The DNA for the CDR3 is TGCAGCGTCCAAGGACAGACCTACGAGCAGTACTTC.

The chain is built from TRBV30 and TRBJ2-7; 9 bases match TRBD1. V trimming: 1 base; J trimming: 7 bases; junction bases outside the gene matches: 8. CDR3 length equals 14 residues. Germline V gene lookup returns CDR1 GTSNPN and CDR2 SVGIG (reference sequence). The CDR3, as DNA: TGTGCCTGGAGTGCGGGACAGGGAAACGGAGAGCAGTACTTC. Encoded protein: CAWSAGQGNGEQYF.

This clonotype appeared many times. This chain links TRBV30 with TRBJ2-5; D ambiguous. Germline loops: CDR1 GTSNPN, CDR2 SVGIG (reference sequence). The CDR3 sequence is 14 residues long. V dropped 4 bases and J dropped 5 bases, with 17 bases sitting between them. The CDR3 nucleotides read TGTGCCTGGAAGGGCCGCACGACGGGCGAGACCCAGTACTTC. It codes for CAWKGRTTGETQYF.

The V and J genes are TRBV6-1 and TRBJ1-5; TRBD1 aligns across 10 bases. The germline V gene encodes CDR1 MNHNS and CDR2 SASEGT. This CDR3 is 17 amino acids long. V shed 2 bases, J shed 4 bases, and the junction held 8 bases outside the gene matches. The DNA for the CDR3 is TGTGCCAGCAGTGAATTTGGGGACAGGGGAGGGAATCAGCCCCAGCATTTT. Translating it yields CASSEFGDRGGNQPQHF.

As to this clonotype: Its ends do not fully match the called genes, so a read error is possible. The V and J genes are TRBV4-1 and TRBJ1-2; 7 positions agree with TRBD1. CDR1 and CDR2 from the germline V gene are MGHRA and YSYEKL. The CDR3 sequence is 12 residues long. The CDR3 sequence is CASSQGGGQVHF. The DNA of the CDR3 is TGCGCCAGCAGCCAAGGGGGCGGACAGGTGCACTTC.

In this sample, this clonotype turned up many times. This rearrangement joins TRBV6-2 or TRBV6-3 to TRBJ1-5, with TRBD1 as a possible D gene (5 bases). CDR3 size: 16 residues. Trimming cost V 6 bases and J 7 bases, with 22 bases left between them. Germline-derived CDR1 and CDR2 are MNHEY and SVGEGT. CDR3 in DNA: TGTGCCAGCAGACCCCGGGACCGGGGTTTGGACCAGCCCCAGCATTTT. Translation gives CASRPRDRGLDQPQHF.

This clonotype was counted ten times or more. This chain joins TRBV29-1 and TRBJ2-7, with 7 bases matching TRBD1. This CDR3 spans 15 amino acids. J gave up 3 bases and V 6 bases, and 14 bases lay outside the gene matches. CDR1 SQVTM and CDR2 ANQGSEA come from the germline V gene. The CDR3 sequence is CSVLNRGSLGYEQYF. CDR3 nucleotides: TGCAGCGTCTTGAACAGGGGATCGTTGGGCTACGAGCAGTACTTC.

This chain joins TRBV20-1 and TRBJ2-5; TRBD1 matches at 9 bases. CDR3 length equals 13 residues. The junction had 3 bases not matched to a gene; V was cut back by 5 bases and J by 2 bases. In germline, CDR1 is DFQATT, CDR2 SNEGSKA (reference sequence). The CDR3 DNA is TGCAGTGCTCTCGGGACAGGGCAAGAGACCCAGTACTTC. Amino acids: CSALGTGQETQYF.

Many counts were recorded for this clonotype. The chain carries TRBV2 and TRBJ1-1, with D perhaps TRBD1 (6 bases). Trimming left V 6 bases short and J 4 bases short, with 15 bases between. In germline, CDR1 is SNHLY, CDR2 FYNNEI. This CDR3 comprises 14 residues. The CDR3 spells CASRTIEGGTEAFF. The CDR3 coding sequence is TGTGCCAGCAGGACCATAGAGGGGGGCACTGAAGCTTTCTTT.

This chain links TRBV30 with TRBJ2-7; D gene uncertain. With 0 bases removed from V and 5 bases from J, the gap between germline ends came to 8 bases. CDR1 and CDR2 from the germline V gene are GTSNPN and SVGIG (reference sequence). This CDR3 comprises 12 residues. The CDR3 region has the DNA TGTGCCTGGAGTGTAAGGTCGGACGAGCAGTACTTC. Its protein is CAWSVRSDEQYF. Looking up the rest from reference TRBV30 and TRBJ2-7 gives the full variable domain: SQTIHQWPATLVQPVGSPLSLECTVEGTSNPNLYWYRQAAGRGLQLLFYSVGIGQISSEVPQNLSASRPQDRQFILSSKKLLLSDSGFYLCAWSVRSDEQYFGPGTRLTVT.

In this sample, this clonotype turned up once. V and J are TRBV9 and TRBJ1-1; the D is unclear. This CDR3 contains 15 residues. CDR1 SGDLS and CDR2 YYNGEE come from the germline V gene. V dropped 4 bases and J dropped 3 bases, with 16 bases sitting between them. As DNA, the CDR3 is TGTGCCAGCAGCCCTCTCGTCGGGTTGGACACTGAAGCTTTCTTT. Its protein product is CASSPLVGLDTEAFF.

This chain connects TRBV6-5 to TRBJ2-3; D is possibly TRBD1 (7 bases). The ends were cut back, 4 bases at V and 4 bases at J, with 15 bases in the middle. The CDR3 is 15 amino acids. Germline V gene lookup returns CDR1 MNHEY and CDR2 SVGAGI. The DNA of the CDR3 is TGTGCCAGCAGTTCCAGGGGGGTTCTCGCAGATACGCAGTATTTT. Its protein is CASSSRGVLADTQYF.

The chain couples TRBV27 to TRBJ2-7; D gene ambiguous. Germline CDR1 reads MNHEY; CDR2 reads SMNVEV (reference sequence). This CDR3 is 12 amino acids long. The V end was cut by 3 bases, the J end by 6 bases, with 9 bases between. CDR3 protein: CASSFNGVEQYF. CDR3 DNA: TGTGCCAGCAGTTTTAATGGGGTCGAGCAGTACTTC.

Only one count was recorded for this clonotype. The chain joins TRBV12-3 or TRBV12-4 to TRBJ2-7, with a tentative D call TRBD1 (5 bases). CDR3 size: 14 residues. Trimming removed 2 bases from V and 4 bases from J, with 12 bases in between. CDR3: CASSLQGPKYEQYF. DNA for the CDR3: TGTGCCAGCAGTTTACAGGGTCCGAAGTACGAGCAGTACTTC.

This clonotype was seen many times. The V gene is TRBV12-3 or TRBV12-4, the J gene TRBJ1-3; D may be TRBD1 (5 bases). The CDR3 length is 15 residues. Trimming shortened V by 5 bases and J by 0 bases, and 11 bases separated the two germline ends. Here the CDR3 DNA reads TGTGCCAGCAGTCCCCGACAGAGCTCTGGAAACACCATATATTTT. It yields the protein CASSPRQSSGNTIYF.

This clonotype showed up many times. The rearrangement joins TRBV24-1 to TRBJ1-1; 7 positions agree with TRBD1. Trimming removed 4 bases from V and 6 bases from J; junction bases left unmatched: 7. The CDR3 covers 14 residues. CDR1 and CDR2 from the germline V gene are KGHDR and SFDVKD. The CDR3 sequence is CATSEGHTGAEAFF. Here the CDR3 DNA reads TGTGCCACCAGTGAGGGCCATACAGGGGCTGAAGCTTTCTTT.